The clone carrying this TCR beta chain was picked up a small number of times. Its antigen remains unidentified. The data derive from a study of CD8+ T cells in alopecia areata. Whole-study context: Each day, treated patients took oral tofacitinib twice, at 5 to 10 mg per dose. Among treated patients, severity was scored by affected scalp area percentage. Notes on the study in general: Many of the expanded lesional clones endured in scalp and blood while on tofacitinib. Scalp clonality dropped significantly under tofacitinib, as did expanded CD8+ top-100 clones.

Treatment defined: oral pan-JAK inhibitor, 5-10 mg twice daily. Looked up from germline, CDR1 is MNHEY and CDR2 is SVGAGI. The germline V and J ends were trimmed by 2 bases and 4 bases, with 14 bases remaining between them. The CDR3 has 16 residues. Following RNA extraction, reverse transcription yielded cDNA that acted as the sequencing template. Using immunoSEQ multiplex PCR, the repertoire was profiled, and TCRdb retains in-frame clones only, with some absent. The sample records 200,000 to 250,000 clones, around two fifths being singletons. This receptor was obtained from a human donor with alopecia areata. The chain links TRBV6-5 to TRBJ2-2; D is unclear. This material consisted of CD4+ T cells sorted from blood, taken at week 34, from a patient treated with tofacitinib. The CDR3 bases are TGTGCCAGCAGTTACGGCGCAGGAGACTTCACCGGGGAGCTGTTTTTT. This codes for CASSYGAGDFTGELFF.